This T cell receptor (beta chain) was captured by sequencing in a study of blood T cell repertoires in COVID-19. Study as a whole: Acute-phase and convalescent COVID-19 samples originated in the United States, Italy and Spain. PBMCs, B-cell-depleted T cells, or T cells were the source of the cDNA or gDNA that made up the material.

The data were produced by immunoSEQ multiplex PCR, yet TCRdb's version contains in-frame clones alone and is incomplete. The sample has 70,000 or so clones; more than 70% are singletons. The CDR3 has 15 amino acids. The germline V gene encodes CDR1 MNHEY and CDR2 SMNVEV (reference sequence). V dropped 3 bases and J dropped 3; count of bases not matched to a gene: 5. Sequencing used peripheral blood. The source is a human donor in a cohort sampled during active COVID-19. The chain employs TRBV27 and TRBJ1-5; TRBD1 agrees at 7 bases. CDR3 in DNA: TGTGCCAGCAGTTTGACAGGGCCTCTCAATCAGCCCCAGCATTTT. This encodes CASSLTGPLNQPQHF.